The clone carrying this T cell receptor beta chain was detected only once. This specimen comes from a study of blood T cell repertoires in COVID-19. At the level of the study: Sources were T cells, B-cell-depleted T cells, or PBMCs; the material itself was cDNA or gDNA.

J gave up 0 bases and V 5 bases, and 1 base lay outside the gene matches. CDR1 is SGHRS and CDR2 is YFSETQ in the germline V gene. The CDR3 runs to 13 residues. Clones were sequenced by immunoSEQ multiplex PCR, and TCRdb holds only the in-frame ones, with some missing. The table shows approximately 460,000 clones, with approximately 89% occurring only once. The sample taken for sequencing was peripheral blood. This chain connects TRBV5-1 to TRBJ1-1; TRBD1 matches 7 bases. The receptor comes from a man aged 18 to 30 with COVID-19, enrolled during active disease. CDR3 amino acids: CASSQGVNTEAFF. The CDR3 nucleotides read TGCGCCAGCAGTCAGGGGGTGAACACTGAAGCTTTCTTT.